The next 14 T cell receptor beta chains were all read from a single sample in a study of blood T cell repertoires in COVID-19. Method: immunoSEQ multiplex PCR; TCRdb's copy keeps in-frame clones and lacks some. The profile shows about 350,000 clones, about 90% of them singletons. Sequenced input: PBMCs or T cells enriched from blood (not recorded which). The receptor source for this set is a woman aged 25 to 39 who had recovered from COVID-19.

DNA of the CDR3: TGTGCCAGCAGCACAAAGCGGGAGGGCCGGAGGAATGAGCAGTTCTTC. This encodes CASSTKREGRRNEQFF. The chain joins TRBV13 to TRBJ2-1; 10 bases match TRBD2. CDR1 is PRHDT, CDR2 FYEKMQ, per germline (reference sequence). The V and J ends lost 5 bases and 7 bases, in that order; junction bases with no gene match: 11. The CDR3 has 16 amino acids.

The chain employs TRBV11-2 and TRBJ1-2; D might be TRBD1 (5 bases). The germline gives CDR1 SGHAT, CDR2 FQNNGV. The CDR3 spans 16 residues. Trimming stripped 0 bases from V and 3 bases from J, with 14 bases between. CDR3 amino acids: CASSLDPGAGHYGYTF. CDR3 bases: TGTGCCAGCAGCTTAGATCCCGGAGCAGGGCACTATGGCTACACCTTC.

V usage is TRBV28 and J usage is TRBJ1-2; D remains unclear. Trimming stripped 11 bases from V and 2 bases from J, with 15 bases between. The CDR3 sequence is 13 residues long. Per germline, CDR1 MDHEN and CDR2 SYDVKM. CDR3 DNA: TGTGCCTCTAACAGTAGGTCGAACTATGGCTACACCTTC. It yields the protein CASNSRSNYGYTF.

The rearrangement joins TRBV25-1 to TRBJ2-5; 10 nucleotides line up with TRBD1. CDR1 and CDR2 from the germline V gene are MGHDK and SYGVNS. The J segment lost 7 bases and the V segment lost 1 base, leaving 3 bases of the junction unmatched. The CDR3 consists of 14 residues. The CDR3 nucleotides read TGTGCCAGCAGTGAATCAGGACAGGGGGGGACCCAGTACTTC. It encodes CASSESGQGGTQYF.

Note on this clone: Within the sample, other DNA sequences also encode this same CDR3. V gene TRBV5-1 combines with J gene TRBJ2-1; 16 bases map to TRBD2. The germline V gene encodes CDR1 SGHRS and CDR2 YFSETQ. V lost 4 bases and J lost 5; bases outside the gene matches: 6. The CDR3 is 17 residues long. The CDR3 here is CASSPGLAGGRDNEQFF. DNA of the CDR3: TGCGCCAGCAGCCCGGGACTAGCGGGGGGGCGGGACAATGAGCAGTTCTTC. The full variable domain, with the rest looked up from reference TRBV5-1 and TRBJ2-1, is KAGVTQTPRYLIKTRGQQVTLSCSPISGHRSVSWYQQTPGQGLQFLFEYFSETQRNKGNFPGRFSGRQFSNSRSEMNVSTLELGDSALYLCASSPGLAGGRDNEQFFGPGTRLTVL.

The genes are TRBV6-1 and TRBJ2-5, with D perhaps TRBD2 (5 bases). CDR1 is MNHNS and CDR2 is SASEGT in the germline V gene. CDR3 length: 14 amino acids. The ends were cut back, 3 bases at V and 5 bases at J, with 13 bases in the middle. The CDR3 loop is CASSDRGLKETQYF. DNA for the CDR3: TGTGCCAGCAGTGATCGGGGTCTGAAGGAGACCCAGTACTTC.

The V gene is TRBV3-1 (or the pseudogene TRBV3-2), the J gene TRBJ2-7; 9 bases are a match to TRBD2. The CDR3 is 16 residues long. V lost 0 bases and J lost 2; bases outside the gene matches: 5. Germline CDR1 LGHDT, CDR2 YNNKEL (reference sequence). The CDR3 bases are TGTGCCAGCAGCCAAGAAGTTGGACTAGCGACCTACGAGCAGTACTTC. It encodes CASSQEVGLATYEQYF.

CDR3 sequence reads: CASSRTSGGAYEQYF. The CDR3 bases are TGTGCCAGCAGCAGGACTAGCGGGGGAGCCTACGAGCAGTACTTC. This chain links TRBV6-5 with TRBJ2-7; 13 bases fit TRBD2. Germline-derived CDR1 and CDR2 are MNHEY and SVGAGI. V trimming: 6 bases; J trimming: 2 bases; junction bases outside the gene matches: 4. This CDR3 spans 15 amino acids.

The chain couples TRBV9 to TRBJ2-1; 8 bases map to TRBD2. J gave up 4 bases and V 1 base, and 7 bases lay outside the gene matches. The CDR3 has 16 amino acids. Germline lookup yields CDR1 SGDLS and CDR2 YYNGEE. The CDR3 region is CASSVQRTSLYNEQFF. CDR3 sequence (DNA): TGTGCCAGCAGCGTACAAAGGACTAGCTTATACAATGAGCAGTTCTTC.

This rearrangement joins TRBV2 to TRBJ1-1; 10 bases are a match to TRBD1. Trimming at V came to 5 bases and at J to 4 bases, leaving 1 base not matched to a gene. Germline CDR1 and CDR2: SNHLY and FYNNEI. CDR3 length equals 13 residues. CDR3 residues: CASSRTGGTEAFF. The DNA for the CDR3 is TGTGCCAGCAGTCGGACAGGGGGCACTGAAGCTTTCTTT.

Comment on this clone: Other DNA sequences in the sample encode the same CDR3. This chain uses TRBV5-1 with TRBJ2-7; TRBD2 agrees at 7 bases. The CDR3 sequence is 15 residues long. Trimming cost V 1 base and J 1 base; bases outside gene matches: 5. Germline-derived CDR1 and CDR2 are SGHRS and YFSETQ. The CDR3 reads CASSLSGGGSYEQYF. Here the CDR3 DNA reads TGCGCCAGCAGCTTGAGTGGCGGGGGTTCCTACGAGCAGTACTTC. Drawing the rest from reference TRBV5-1 and TRBJ2-7, the complete variable domain is KAGVTQTPRYLIKTRGQQVTLSCSPISGHRSVSWYQQTPGQGLQFLFEYFSETQRNKGNFPGRFSGRQFSNSRSEMNVSTLELGDSALYLCASSLSGGGSYEQYFGPGTRLTVT.

The chain couples TRBV2 to TRBJ2-2; a weak D match, TRBD2 (6 bases). This CDR3 has 15 amino acids. Germline V gives CDR1 SNHLY, CDR2 FYNNEI. The CDR3 DNA sequence: TGTGCGAGAAACCGGGACTCCTCGAACACCGGGGAGCTGTTTTTT. This sequence encodes CARNRDSSNTGELFF. The entire variable domain, with the rest obtained from reference TRBV2 and TRBJ2-2, is as follows: EPEVTQTPSHQVTQMGQEVILRCVPISNHLYFYWYRQILGQKVEFLVSFYNNEISEKSEIFDDQFSVERPDGSNFTLKIRSTKLEDSAMYFCARNRDSSNTGELFFGEGSRLTVL.

The V call is TRBV28, the J call TRBJ1-2; 9 bases match TRBD1. CDR3 size: 14 residues. V shed 3 bases and J 3 bases; nucleotides not matched to a gene: 2. In germline, CDR1 is MDHEN, CDR2 SYDVKM. CDR3 nucleotide sequence: TGTGCCAGCAGTTTCGGACAGGGGCACTATGGCTACACCTTC. It yields the protein CASSFGQGHYGYTF.

In its sample, this clone was seen once. The chain is built from TRBV3-1 (or the pseudogene TRBV3-2) and TRBJ1-2; D not certain. The CDR3 consists of 13 residues. CDR1 is LGHDT, CDR2 YNNKEL, per germline (reference sequence). V gave up 1 base and J gave up 5 bases, with 8 bases separating them. CDR3 region: CASSQGRGYGYTF. For the CDR3, the DNA is TGTGCCAGCAGCCAAGGTCGAGGGTATGGCTACACCTTC.